This TCR beta chain comes out of a study of cytomegalovirus exposure and HLA in healthy donors. Trimming removed 1 base from V and 5 bases from J; junction bases left unmatched: 19. The germline CDR1 and CDR2 sequences are LGHNT and FRNRAP. This CDR3 has 20 amino acids. The PCR employed 60 Vbeta primers together with 13 Jbeta primers. The protocol was immunoSEQ multiplex PCR, while the TCRdb copy is restricted to in-frame clones and leaves out a portion. Counted here are hundreds of thousands of clones, roughly 80% occurring once; the ten biggest clones make up about 0.22%. This chain joins TRBV12-5 and TRBJ1-2, with 10 bases that match TRBD1. The TCR originated in a girl aged 2-9 years in good health and CMV-seronegative. The sample was PBMCs. In DNA, the CDR3 is TGTGCTAGTGGTTTGGACTACCAGAGACTTGGACAGGGGGTAAAGTATGGCTACACCTTC. This encodes CASGLDYQRLGQGVKYGYTF.